A single sample gave rise to the 23 T cell receptor beta chains below, sequenced in a study of control samples from healthy donors and cancer patients. Profiling relied on immunoSEQ multiplex PCR, and the TCRdb table lists in-frame clones only, not all of them. The table records around 68,000 clones, nearly 85% of them present only once. The sequencing sample was made of blood. Receptors were obtained from a man aged 60-69 years in good health.

This chain joins TRBV4-2 and TRBJ2-7, with 8 bases identical to TRBD2. The germline V gene encodes CDR1 LGHNA and CDR2 YNFKEQ. The CDR3 has 16 amino acids. V lost 0 bases and J lost 2; bases outside the gene matches: 6. CDR3 amino acids: CASSQESGLVTYEQYF. CDR3 in DNA: TGTGCCAGCAGCCAAGAATCGGGACTAGTCACCTACGAGCAGTACTTC.

This chain links TRBV7-9 with TRBJ2-1; 7 nucleotides line up with TRBD2. V lost 6 bases to trimming and J lost 5 bases; unmatched junction nucleotides: 10. Germline assignment: CDR1 SEHNR and CDR2 FQNEAQ (reference sequence). The CDR3 spans 15 residues. The CDR3 is CASSLTSAGNNEQFF. The CDR3 region has the DNA TGTGCCAGCAGTTTAACTAGCGCGGGGAACAATGAGCAGTTCTTC.

The rearrangement joins TRBV6-5 to TRBJ1-3; D remains ambiguous. Germline V CDR1 and CDR2: MNHEY, SVGAGI. V shed 4 bases and J shed 2 bases, with 9 bases lying between them. The CDR3 consists of 14 residues. CDR3 nucleotide sequence: TGTGCCAGCAGTTCCAGTGGGGCTGGAAACACCATATATTTT. It translates to CASSSSGAGNTIYF.

This clone was recorded only once. The chain joins TRBV5-1 to TRBJ2-1; TRBD2 aligns across 9 bases. The germline gives CDR1 SGHRS, CDR2 YFSETQ. The CDR3 runs to 16 residues. V lost 2 bases and J lost 5; bases outside the gene matches: 8. The CDR3 DNA reads TGCGCCAGCAGCTTCAACCTAGCGGGAAGAGACAATGAGCAGTTCTTC. It specifies CASSFNLAGRDNEQFF.

With regard to this clone: At one end, the junction sequence differs from germline, possibly due to a read error. The chain employs TRBV12-3 or TRBV12-4 and TRBJ1-1; D gene unclear. The CDR3 length is 11 residues. In nucleotides, the CDR3 is TGTGCCAGCAGCCGGAACTCTGAAGCTTTCTTT. It encodes CASSRNSEAFF.

J is TRBJ2-7 and V is TRBV19, with 8 positions matching TRBD2. The CDR3 runs 15 residues. Germline V lookup: CDR1 LNHDA, CDR2 SQIVND (reference sequence). V dropped 6 bases and J dropped 0; count of bases not matched to a gene: 7. CDR3 sequence reads: CASSDSGAPSYEQYF. The CDR3 nucleotides are TGTGCCAGTAGCGATAGCGGGGCCCCCTCCTACGAGCAGTACTTC.

V gene TRBV9 combines with J gene TRBJ2-1; D call uncertain. Germline assignment: CDR1 SGDLS and CDR2 YYNGEE. Trimming stripped 2 bases from V and 1 base from J, with 7 bases between. The CDR3 has 14 amino acids. The CDR3 spells CASSVGHSYNEQFF. DNA for the CDR3: TGTGCCAGCAGCGTCGGTCATTCCTACAATGAGCAGTTCTTC. Full variable domain (missing parts from reference TRBV9 and TRBJ2-1): DSGVTQTPKHLITATGQRVTLRCSPRSGDLSVYWYQQSLDQGLQFLIQYYNGEERAKGNILERFSAQQFPDLHSELNLSSLELGDSALYFCASSVGHSYNEQFFGPGTRLTVL.

The genes are TRBV19 and TRBJ2-5; 7 nucleotides agree with TRBD2. V lost 4 bases, J lost 2 bases, and 10 bases stayed unmatched. The CDR3 has 16 amino acids. CDR1 and CDR2 (germline): LNHDA, SQIVND (reference sequence). The CDR3 protein is CASSTMLAALQETQYF. The CDR3 coding sequence is TGTGCCAGTAGTACCATGCTAGCGGCTTTACAAGAGACCCAGTACTTC.

J is TRBJ1-3 and V is TRBV6-5; TRBD1 aligns across 7 bases. Germline values: CDR1 MNHEY, CDR2 SVGAGI. V lost 5 bases and J lost 0; bases outside the gene matches: 4. The CDR3 extends over 15 amino acids. The CDR3 spells CASSHDRDSGNTIYF. CDR3 in DNA: TGTGCCAGCAGTCACGACAGGGACTCTGGAAACACCATATATTTT.

The chain has TRBV24-1 and TRBJ1-5; weak D call: TRBD1 (5 bases). The CDR3 spans 14 residues. Looked up from germline, CDR1 is KGHDR and CDR2 is SFDVKD. V lost 9 bases and J lost 7, with 18 bases in between. The CDR3 region is CATSGLGGEQPQHF. The CDR3, as DNA: TGTGCCACCTCCGGTCTGGGGGGGGAACAGCCCCAGCATTTT.

The chain employs TRBV3-1 (or the pseudogene TRBV3-2) and TRBJ1-4; no firm D call. The CDR3 contains 12 residues. Deletions cut 6 bases from V and 5 bases from J, with 7 bases between. Germline loops: CDR1 LGHDT, CDR2 YNNKEL (reference sequence). The DNA for the CDR3 is TGTGCCAGCAGGGGTGGGAATGAAAAACTGTTTTTT. It encodes CASRGGNEKLFF.

This rearrangement joins TRBV2 to TRBJ2-7; TRBD1 or TRBD2 may be the D gene (5 bases each). Judging by the DNA end, TRBJ2-5 fits better; the J call may be wrong. The CDR3 has 16 residues. The germline CDR1 and CDR2 sequences are SNHLY and FYNNEI. CDR3 nucleotide sequence: TGTGCCAGCAGGGGGCGTACAGCCGGGAACGAAGAGACCCAGTACTTC. Protein product: CASRGRTAGNEETQYF.

This rearrangement joins TRBV3-1 (or the pseudogene TRBV3-2) to TRBJ2-2; D not certain. Germline V lookup: CDR1 LGHDT, CDR2 YNNKEL (reference sequence). The CDR3 covers 15 residues. V lost 0 bases and J lost 6, with 11 bases in between. The CDR3 loop reads CASSQEGKGPGELFF. CDR3 nucleotides: TGTGCCAGCAGCCAAGAAGGTAAGGGCCCCGGGGAGCTGTTTTTT.

The CDR3 loop reads CASSSRLNTEAFF. DNA for the CDR3: TGTGCCAGCAGCTCCCGACTGAACACTGAAGCTTTCTTT. The chain joins TRBV7-3 to TRBJ1-1; no firm D call. Trimming removed 4 bases from V and 0 bases from J, with 6 bases in between. The CDR3 consists of 13 residues. Germline V CDR1 and CDR2: SGHTA, FQGTGA.

The gene calls are TRBV12-3 or TRBV12-4 and TRBJ2-2; D is unclear. Trimming removed 1 base from V and 5 bases from J, with 5 bases in between. CDR3 length: 13 amino acids. The CDR3 here is CASSLEGTGELFF. The CDR3 coding sequence is TGTGCCAGCAGTTTAGAGGGAACCGGGGAGCTGTTTTTT.

The CDR3 DNA follows: TGTGCCAGCAGCTTCAGAGCAGGGGGTAGAGATACGCAGTATTTT. The encoded protein is CASSFRAGGRDTQYF. This chain links TRBV7-9 with TRBJ2-3, with 7 bases aligning to TRBD1. V lost 3 bases to trimming and J lost 5 bases; unmatched junction nucleotides: 8. The CDR3 is 15 amino acids. Germline CDR1 SEHNR, CDR2 FQNEAQ (reference sequence). Full variable domain (rest looked up from reference TRBV7-9 and TRBJ2-3): DTGVSQNPRHKITKRGQNVTFRCDPISEHNRLYWYRQTLGQGPEFLTYFQNEAQLEKSRLLSDRFSAERPKGSFSTLEIQRTEQGDSAMYLCASSFRAGGRDTQYFGPGTRLTVL.

The chain recombines TRBV7-2 with TRBJ1-2; 9 nucleotides line up with TRBD1. V dropped 6 bases and J dropped 0; count of bases not matched to a gene: 5. Germline values: CDR1 SGHTA, CDR2 FQGNSA. The CDR3 is made up of 15 amino acids. The CDR3 sequence: CASSLQGAPNYGYTF. CDR3 in DNA: TGTGCCAGCAGTTTACAGGGGGCGCCTAACTATGGCTACACCTTC.

This clone was seen a single time. The V and J genes are TRBV15 and TRBJ2-7; no clear D gene. There are 15 residues in the CDR3. Germline assignment: CDR1 LNHNV and CDR2 YYDKDF (reference sequence). V was clipped by 2 bases and J by 3 bases, with 14 bases between them. CDR3 protein: CATSRNPGGDYEQYF. CDR3 nucleotides: TGTGCCACCAGCAGAAACCCCGGTGGGGACTACGAGCAGTACTTC.

This clone has a handful of counts. The chain uses TRBV6-6 and TRBJ2-7, with 7 bases lining up with TRBD2. Losses at the gene ends were 2 bases for V and 2 bases for J; bases not matched to a gene: 3. Germline lookup yields CDR1 MNHNY and CDR2 SVGAGI (reference sequence). The CDR3 contains 14 residues. CDR3 in DNA: TGTGCCAGCAGTTACCGCCGGGAGGCCTACGAGCAGTACTTC. This gives the protein CASSYRREAYEQYF.

The V and J genes are TRBV6-5 and TRBJ2-4; D remains unclear. The V gene lost 0 bases and the J gene lost 1 base, with 7 bases spanning the gap. Germline CDR1 and CDR2: MNHEY and SVGAGI. The length of the CDR3 is 15 residues. CDR3 nucleotide sequence: TGTGCCAGCAGTTACTCAGTGGGGGCCAAAAACATTCAGTACTTC. This gives the protein CASSYSVGAKNIQYF.

The chain is built from TRBV20-1 and TRBJ2-7, with no clear D. With 3 bases removed from V and 2 bases from J, the gap between germline ends came to 14 bases. The CDR3 sequence is 14 residues long. Germline-derived CDR1 and CDR2 are DFQATT and SNEGSKA (reference sequence). The CDR3 sequence is CSASHSRKTYEQYF. Written as DNA, the CDR3 is TGCAGTGCTAGTCATAGCCGCAAGACCTACGAGCAGTACTTC.

This clone was counted a single time. The chain carries TRBV28 and TRBJ2-7; a weak D match, TRBD1 (6 bases). The CDR3 totals 15 residues. V shed 4 bases and J shed 7 bases, with 20 bases lying between them. Per germline, CDR1 MDHEN and CDR2 SYDVKM. CDR3 sequence: CASSSATGLPREQYF. CDR3 DNA: TGTGCCAGCAGTTCGGCGACAGGCCTTCCGCGGGAGCAGTACTTC.

This chain joins TRBV7-2 and TRBJ2-7; 8 nucleotides match TRBD1. Losses at the gene ends were 2 bases for V and 4 bases for J; bases not matched to a gene: 7. This CDR3 is built from 15 residues. Germline V gene data show CDR1 as SGHTA and CDR2 as FQGNSA. CDR3 nucleotides: TGTGCCAGCAGCTTACCGGGACAGGAATTATACGAGCAGTACTTC. This gives the protein CASSLPGQELYEQYF.